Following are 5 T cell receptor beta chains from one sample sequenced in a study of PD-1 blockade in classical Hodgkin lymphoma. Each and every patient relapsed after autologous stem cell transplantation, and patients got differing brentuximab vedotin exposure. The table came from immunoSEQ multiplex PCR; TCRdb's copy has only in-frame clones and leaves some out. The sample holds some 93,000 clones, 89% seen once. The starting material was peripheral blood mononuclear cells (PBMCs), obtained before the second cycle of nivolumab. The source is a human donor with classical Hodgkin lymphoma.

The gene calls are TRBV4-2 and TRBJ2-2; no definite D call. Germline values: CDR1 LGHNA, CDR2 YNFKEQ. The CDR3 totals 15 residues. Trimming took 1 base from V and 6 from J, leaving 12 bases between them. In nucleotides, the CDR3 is TGTGCCAGCAGCCAAGCAGTAGTCGGAGCCGGGGAGCTGTTTTTT. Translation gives CASSQAVVGAGELFF.

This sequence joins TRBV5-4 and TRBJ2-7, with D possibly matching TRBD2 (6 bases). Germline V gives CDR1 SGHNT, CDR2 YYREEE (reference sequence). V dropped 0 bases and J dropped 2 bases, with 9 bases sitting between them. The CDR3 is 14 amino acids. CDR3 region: CASSLGASAYEQYF. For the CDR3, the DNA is TGTGCCAGCAGCTTGGGGGCTAGCGCCTACGAGCAGTACTTC.

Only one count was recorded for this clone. The CDR3 DNA sequence: TGTGCCTGGAGGCAGAGCGGCACAGATACGCAGTATTTT. This encodes CAWRQSGTDTQYF. The genes are TRBV30 and TRBJ2-3; D gene ambiguous. Germline lookup yields CDR1 GTSNPN and CDR2 SVGIG (reference sequence). The CDR3 sequence is 13 residues long. The V and J ends lost 3 bases and 1 base respectively, with 8 bases between them. Together with reference TRBV30 and TRBJ2-3, the CDR3 gives the full variable domain: SQTIHQWPATLVQPVGSPLSLECTVEGTSNPNLYWYRQAAGRGLQLLFYSVGIGQISSEVPQNLSASRPQDRQFILSSKKLLLSDSGFYLCAWRQSGTDTQYFGPGTRLTVL.

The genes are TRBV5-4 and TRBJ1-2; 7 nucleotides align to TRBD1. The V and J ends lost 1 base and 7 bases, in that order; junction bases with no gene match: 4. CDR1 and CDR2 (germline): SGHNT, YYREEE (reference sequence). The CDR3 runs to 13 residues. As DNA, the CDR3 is TGTGCCAGCAGCTTGTTAGGGGGCGGTGGCTACACCTTC. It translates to CASSLLGGGGYTF.

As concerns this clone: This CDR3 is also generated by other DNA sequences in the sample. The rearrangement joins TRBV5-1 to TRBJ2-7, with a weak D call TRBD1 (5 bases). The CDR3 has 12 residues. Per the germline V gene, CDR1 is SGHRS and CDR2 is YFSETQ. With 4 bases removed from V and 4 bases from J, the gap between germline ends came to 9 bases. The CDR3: CASSLQGYEQYF. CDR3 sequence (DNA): TGCGCCAGCAGCCTCCAGGGTTACGAGCAGTACTTC.